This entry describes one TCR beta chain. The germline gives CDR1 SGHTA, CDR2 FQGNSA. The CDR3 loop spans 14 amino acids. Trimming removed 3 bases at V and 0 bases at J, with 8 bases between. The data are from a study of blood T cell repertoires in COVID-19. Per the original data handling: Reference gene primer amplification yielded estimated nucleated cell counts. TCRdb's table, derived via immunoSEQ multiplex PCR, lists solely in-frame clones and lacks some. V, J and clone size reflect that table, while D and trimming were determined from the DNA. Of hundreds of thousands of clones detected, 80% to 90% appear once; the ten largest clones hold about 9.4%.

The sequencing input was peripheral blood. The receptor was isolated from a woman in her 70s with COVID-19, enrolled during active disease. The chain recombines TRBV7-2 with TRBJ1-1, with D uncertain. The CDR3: CASSFQAMNTEAFF. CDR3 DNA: TGTGCCAGCAGCTTCCAAGCCATGAACACTGAAGCTTTCTTT.